The T cell receptor beta chain described here comes from a study of blood T cell repertoires in COVID-19. The CDR3 length is 15 residues. CDR1 SGDLS and CDR2 YYNGEE come from the germline V gene. The V segment lost 3 bases and the J segment 5 bases; nucleotides outside the gene matches: 4. Cohort assignment relied on participant-reported clinical history. Study processing details: How many nucleated cells were present was estimated from reference gene primer amplification. Profiling relied on immunoSEQ multiplex PCR, and the TCRdb table lists in-frame clones only, not all of them. That table is the source of V, J and clone size, and D and trimming were worked out from the DNA. The repertoire holds 310,000 or so clones, over 75% seen once, with over 8% in the top ten.

The chain has TRBV9 and TRBJ2-4; TRBD1 matches 11 bases. The specimen was PBMCs or T cells enriched from blood (not recorded which). The source of this sequence is a middle-aged woman who had recovered from COVID-19. The CDR3 coding sequence is TGTGCCAGCAGCGGCGGGACAGGGGGTCAAAACATTCAGTACTTC. The encoded protein is CASSGGTGGQNIQYF.